The 19 T cell receptor beta chains reported below all come from one sample, sequenced in a study of shared clonotypes between healthy human individuals (TCRdb year 2020). The library came from the immunoSEQ multiplex PCR assay. TCRdb provides this immuneACCESS table in a form limited to in-frame rearrangements. Some clones are lacking; in checked studies, under half of them reflect an unresolved V gene, and why the rest are absent is not known. The sample has hundreds of thousands of clones on record, roughly 70% of them singletons. The ten largest make up 1.8% of the sample. What was sequenced was memory CD4+ T cells sorted from blood. Sample cell subset or site, as interpreted from the label and publication: CD45RA-negative fraction. Receptors were obtained from a woman aged 25 to 39 in good health.

The chain combines TRBV27 with TRBJ2-7; 8 nucleotides agree with TRBD2. CDR1 and CDR2 (germline): MNHEY, SMNVEV (reference sequence). J gave up 0 bases and V 7 bases, and 2 bases lay outside the gene matches. The CDR3 runs to 13 residues. In nucleotides, the CDR3 is TGTGCCAGCAAAGGGACTAGCTCCTACGAGCAGTACTTC. It translates to CASKGTSSYEQYF.

The genes are TRBV19 and TRBJ2-7; 7 bases line up with TRBD1. Germline V gene lookup returns CDR1 LNHDA and CDR2 SQIVND (reference sequence). The trim removed 5 bases at V and 6 bases at J, leaving 25 bases unmatched. This CDR3 has 19 residues. The CDR3 loop is CASSPPTTGPRLRRREQYF. CDR3 nucleotides: TGTGCCAGTAGTCCTCCCACGACAGGGCCGCGTCTGCGAAGGCGCGAGCAGTACTTC. Full variable domain (remainder filled in from reference TRBV19 and TRBJ2-7): DGGITQSPKYLFRKEGQNVTLSCEQNLNHDAMYWYRQDPGQGLRLIYYSQIVNDFQKGDIAEGYSVSREKKESFPLTVTSAQKNPTAFYLCASSPPTTGPRLRRREQYFGPGTRLTVT.

In its sample, this clone was seen a few times. DNA of the CDR3: TGTGCCAGCTCACCAAGCGAAACAGGGGACTATGGCTACACCTTC. Protein: CASSPSETGDYGYTF. The chain links TRBV18 to TRBJ1-2; the match to TRBD1 covers 7 bases. J lost 3 bases, V lost 2 bases, and 6 bases had no gene match. CDR3 length: 15 amino acids. The germline V gene has CDR1 KGHSH and CDR2 LQKENI.

CDR3: CASSLRGREGNTIYF. The CDR3 DNA follows: TGTGCCAGCAGCTTACGAGGCCGGGAGGGAAACACCATATATTTT. The rearrangement links TRBV7-8 to TRBJ1-3; D not resolved. CDR1 SGHVS and CDR2 FQNEAQ come from the germline V gene. The germline V and J ends were trimmed by 2 bases and 4 bases, with 12 bases remaining between them. The CDR3 sequence is 15 residues long. The full variable domain, completed using reference TRBV7-8 and TRBJ1-3, is GAGVSQSPRYKVAKRGQDVALRCDPISGHVSLFWYQQALGQGPEFLTYFQNEAQLDKSGLPSDRFFAERPEGSVSTLKIQRTQQEDSAVYLCASSLRGREGNTIYFGEGSWLTVV.

The V call is TRBV4-2, the J call TRBJ2-3; D not resolved. Germline loops: CDR1 LGHNA, CDR2 YNFKEQ. V lost 1 base and J 2 bases, leaving 7 bases between the germline ends. This CDR3 is 14 amino acids long. The CDR3 sequence is CASSQGEATDTQYF. CDR3 nucleotide sequence: TGTGCCAGCAGCCAAGGCGAGGCCACAGATACGCAGTATTTT.

CDR3 residues: CAISELVGGTEAFF. The CDR3 DNA reads as TGTGCCATCAGTGAGTTGGTGGGTGGAACTGAAGCTTTCTTT. The V gene is TRBV10-3, the J gene TRBJ1-1; D remains ambiguous. Trimming took off 1 base at V and 5 bases at J, with 11 bases between the two ends. Germline CDR1 and CDR2: ENHRY and SYGVKD. CDR3 length equals 14 residues.

The gene calls are TRBV28 and TRBJ2-7, with D maybe TRBD2 (6 bases). This CDR3 is 16 amino acids long. V lost 6 bases, J lost 2 bases, and 20 bases lay in between. Per the germline V gene, CDR1 is MDHEN and CDR2 is SYDVKM. CDR3 protein: CASSPYRGGTTYEQYF. In nucleotides, the CDR3 is TGTGCCAGCAGCCCCTATCGTGGCGGGACGACCTACGAGCAGTACTTC.

The gene calls are TRBV25-1 and TRBJ2-3, with D hard to call. Per the germline V gene, CDR1 is MGHDK and CDR2 is SYGVNS. This CDR3 is 13 amino acids long. The ends were cut back, 6 bases at V and 2 bases at J, with 9 bases in the middle. The CDR3 nucleotides read TGTGCCAGCAGACGGACCGTCACAGATACGCAGTATTTT. Amino acids: CASRRTVTDTQYF.

The V call is TRBV11-2, the J call TRBJ2-3; a possible D gene is TRBD2 (5 bases). The CDR3 is 15 residues long. The V gene lost 1 base and the J gene lost 6 bases, with 14 bases spanning the gap. The germline CDR1 and CDR2 sequences are SGHAT and FQNNGV. CDR3 protein: CASSLGNGPGDTQYF. The CDR3 region has the DNA TGTGCCAGCAGCTTAGGAAACGGGCCGGGGGATACGCAGTATTTT.

This clone was counted only a few times. J is TRBJ1-5 and V is TRBV5-4; no reliable D call. The CDR3 sequence is 13 residues long. Germline values: CDR1 SGHNT, CDR2 YYREEE (reference sequence). V was clipped by 4 bases and J by 1 base, with 6 bases between them. In DNA form, the CDR3 reads TGTGCCAGCAGCGTGGGGAGCAATCAGCCCCAGCATTTT. This translates into CASSVGSNQPQHF.

The genes are TRBV5-1 and TRBJ2-3, with D possibly TRBD2 on 6 matching bases. This CDR3 contains 16 residues. Germline CDR1 SGHRS, CDR2 YFSETQ. V lost 0 bases and J lost 3, with 14 bases in between. The DNA for the CDR3 is TGCGCCAGCAGCTTGGTCCCCGGGGGAGCTACAGATACGCAGTATTTT. Protein product: CASSLVPGGATDTQYF.

J is TRBJ1-4 and V is TRBV5-6, with D possibly TRBD1 on 5 matching bases. The germline V and J ends were trimmed by 1 base and 8 bases, with 15 bases remaining between them. This CDR3 is 15 amino acids long. The germline V gene has CDR1 SGHDT and CDR2 YYEEEE. The CDR3 DNA reads as TGTGCCAGCAGCTTGTCGAGCTTAAAGGGGGAAAAACTGTTTTTT. Translated, it gives CASSLSSLKGEKLFF.

V is TRBV2 and J is TRBJ2-1; the match to TRBD2 covers 7 bases. The CDR3 runs to 15 residues. Germline values: CDR1 SNHLY, CDR2 FYNNEI. The trim removed 7 bases at V and 8 bases at J, leaving 14 bases unmatched. The CDR3: CASKFLAVLLDEQFF. DNA of the CDR3: TGTGCCAGCAAGTTTCTAGCGGTCCTTTTGGATGAGCAGTTCTTC.

The chain has TRBV6-1 and TRBJ2-7; 11 nucleotides match TRBD2. Trimming took 3 bases from V and 3 from J; bases not matched to a gene: 4. The CDR3 is made up of 15 amino acids. Germline V gene lookup returns CDR1 MNHNS and CDR2 SASEGT. This CDR3 reads CASSDELAGGYEQYF. In DNA, the CDR3 is TGTGCCAGCAGTGATGAGCTAGCGGGAGGCTACGAGCAGTACTTC.

The chain links TRBV19 to TRBJ1-2; a possible D gene is TRBD1 (5 bases). The V gene lost 2 bases and the J gene lost 0 bases, with 13 bases spanning the gap. The CDR3 consists of 16 residues. Germline lookup yields CDR1 LNHDA and CDR2 SQIVND (reference sequence). CDR3 bases: TGTGCCAGTAGTATATTACGAGGGACCTCTAACTATGGCTACACCTTC. Its translation: CASSILRGTSNYGYTF.

The chain carries TRBV7-9 and TRBJ1-2; possible D gene TRBD1, 5 bases. Looked up from germline, CDR1 is SEHNR and CDR2 is FQNEAQ (reference sequence). V was pared by 2 bases and J by 8 bases, with 9 bases between. The CDR3 sequence is 12 residues long. The CDR3 sequence: CASSLKGTGYTF. CDR3 bases: TGTGCCAGCAGCTTAAAGGGGACCGGCTACACCTTC.

The table lists this clone with a count of one. Other nucleotide sequences from this sample produce the same CDR3. The chain couples TRBV7-8 to TRBJ1-4; D is uncertain. Germline V gives CDR1 SGHVS, CDR2 FQNEAQ. Trimming took 3 bases from V and 4 from J, leaving 3 bases between them. This CDR3 is 12 amino acids long. The CDR3 loop reads CASSFSNEKLFF. DNA for the CDR3: TGTGCCAGCAGCTTCAGTAATGAAAAACTGTTTTTT.

In its sample, this clone was seen many times. The chain employs TRBV29-1 and TRBJ2-7; TRBD1 matches at 11 bases. V lost 6 bases and J lost 5; bases outside the gene matches: 9. The CDR3 runs 14 residues. Germline-derived CDR1 and CDR2 are SQVTM and ANQGSEA. As DNA, the CDR3 is TGCAGCGTAGGAGTGGGACAGGGGGGGGACGAGCAGTACTTC. It yields the protein CSVGVGQGGDEQYF.

The CDR3 DNA follows: TGTGCCTGGAGTCGCGGGACAGGGTATGAAAAACTGTTTTTT. This encodes CAWSRGTGYEKLFF. This sequence joins TRBV30 and TRBJ1-4; TRBD1 agrees at 9 bases. This CDR3 region has 14 residues. Trimming removed 2 bases from V and 6 bases from J; junction bases left unmatched: 4. Germline V gene sequence: CDR1 GTSNPN, CDR2 SVGIG (reference sequence).